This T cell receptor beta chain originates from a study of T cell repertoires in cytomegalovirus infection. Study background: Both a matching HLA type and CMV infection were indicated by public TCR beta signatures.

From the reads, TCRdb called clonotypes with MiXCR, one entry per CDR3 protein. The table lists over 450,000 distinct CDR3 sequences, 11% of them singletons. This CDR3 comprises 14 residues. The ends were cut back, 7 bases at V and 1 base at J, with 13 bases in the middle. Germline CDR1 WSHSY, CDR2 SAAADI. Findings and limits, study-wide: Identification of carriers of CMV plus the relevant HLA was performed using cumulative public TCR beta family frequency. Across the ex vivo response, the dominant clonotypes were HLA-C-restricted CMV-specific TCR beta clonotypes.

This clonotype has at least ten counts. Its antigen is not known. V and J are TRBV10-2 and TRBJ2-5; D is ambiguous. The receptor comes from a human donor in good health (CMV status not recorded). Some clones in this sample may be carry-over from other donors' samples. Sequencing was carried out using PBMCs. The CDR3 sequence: CASNSKKFQETQYF. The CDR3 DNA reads TGCGCCAGCAATTCGAAGAAGTTCCAAGAGACCCAGTACTTC.